These T cell receptor beta chains were read from a single sample in a study of shared clonotypes between healthy human individuals. Produced via immunoSEQ multiplex PCR; TCRdb's table is partial and in-frame only. The repertoire consists of over 2 million clones, with under 95% occurring once and the leading ten covering 0.37%. The sample comprised naive CD4+ T cells from PBMCs. The receptors here all came from a man between 18 and 35 years old in good health. Some clones in this sample may be carry-over from other donors' samples. Each CDR3 is given with its conserved first and last residue. The order of the fields is V gene, J gene, CDR3 length, D gene, clone size, CDR3 protein, CDR3 DNA. A D gene is named only where the DNA matches it firmly. Size values are once, few and many counts, or a class for expanded clones, and some rows have none.

TRBV10-3	TRBJ2-5	13	.	.	CAISGSGEETQYF	TGTGCCATCAGTGGATCAGGTGAAGAGACCCAGTACTTC
TRBV19	TRBJ2-2	15	.	.	CASRIGGANTGELFF	TGTGCCAGTAGAATCGGCGGGGCGAACACCGGGGAGCTGTTTTTT
TRBV6-6	TRBJ2-7	16	.	.	CASSRERLTRPYEQYF	TGTGCCAGCAGCAGAGAGAGACTCACCCGCCCTTACGAGCAGTACTTC
TRBV7-2	TRBJ1-5	14	TRBD1	.	CASSQRDRVQPQHF	TGTGCCAGCAGCCAAAGGGACAGGGTACAGCCCCAGCATTTT
TRBV5-1	TRBJ2-7	14	.	.	CASARSGGPYEQYF	TGCGCCAGCGCCCGTAGCGGAGGGCCCTACGAGCAGTACTTC
TRBV5-1	TRBJ1-3	14	.	once	CASSFGGSGNTIYF	TGCGCCAGCAGCTTCGGGGGCTCTGGAAACACCATATATTTT
TRBV2	TRBJ2-7	14	.	.	CASSPLLEQEVQYF	TGTGCCAGCAGCCCGTTGTTGGAGCAGGAGGTGCAGTACTTC
TRBV19	TRBJ2-1	14	TRBD1	.	CASTYRDRDNEQFF	TGTGCCAGCACCTACCGGGACAGAGACAATGAGCAGTTCTTC
TRBV19	TRBJ2-7	14	.	once	CASSIVGSSYEQYF	TGTGCCAGTAGTATAGTGGGCAGTTCCTACGAGCAGTACTTC
TRBV5-4	TRBJ2-7	15	TRBD2	.	CASSSLAGGPYEQYF	TGTGCCAGCAGCTCGCTAGCGGGAGGGCCATACGAGCAGTACTTC
TRBV2	TRBJ1-2	11	.	few	CASSGHYGYTF	TGTGCCAGCAGTGGGCACTATGGCTACACCTTC
TRBV28	TRBJ2-7	15	.	.	CASTPRGRGRGEQYF	TGTGCCAGCACCCCCCGGGGTCGGGGACGGGGCGAGCAGTACTTC
TRBV11-3	TRBJ2-7	15	.	.	CASSLGPGTHDEQYF	TGTGCCAGCAGCTTAGGACCAGGGACCCACGACGAGCAGTACTTC
TRBV5-1	TRBJ2-7	15	TRBD2	.	CASSPGRGAAYEQYF	TGCGCCAGCAGCCCCGGGAGGGGGGCAGCCTACGAGCAGTACTTC
TRBV6-6	TRBJ1-2	14	.	.	CASRTDGADYGYTF	TGTGCCAGCAGGACGGACGGTGCGGACTATGGCTACACCTTC
TRBV9	TRBJ2-7	14	.	.	CASSPSPTAYEQYF	TGTGCCAGCAGCCCTAGCCCGACCGCCTACGAGCAGTACTTC
TRBV6-5	TRBJ1-2	13	TRBD1	.	CASSDRGPYGYTF	TGTGCCAGCAGCGACAGGGGCCCCTATGGCTACACCTTC
TRBV28	TRBJ2-4	14	TRBD2	once	CASSLLAARDIQYF	TGTGCCAGCAGCCTACTAGCGGCTAGGGACATTCAGTACTTC
TRBV5-5	TRBJ1-2	12	.	.	CASTPGGYGYTF	TGTGCCAGCACGCCGGGGGGCTATGGCTACACCTTC
TRBV6-6	TRBJ2-1	15	TRBD2	.	CASTAGLAGDNEQFF	TGTGCCAGCACCGCCGGACTAGCGGGAGACAATGAGCAGTTCTTC
TRBV28	TRBJ1-5	15	TRBD1	.	CASSLTGVGKQPQHF	TGTGCCAGCAGCCTGACAGGGGTCGGAAAACAGCCCCAGCATTTT
TRBV27	TRBJ2-3	15	TRBD1	once	CASSFGQGGTDTQYF	TGTGCCAGCAGTTTCGGACAGGGTGGGACAGATACGCAGTATTTT
TRBV7-9	TRBJ2-7	15	.	.	CASSSSTRGTYEQYF	TGTGCCAGCAGCTCCTCAACCAGGGGTACCTACGAGCAGTACTTC
TRBV4-2	TRBJ1-2	15	.	.	CASSQDRTDNYGYTF	TGTGCCAGCAGCCAAGACCGGACGGATAACTATGGCTACACCTTC
TRBV5-1	TRBJ2-5	13	.	.	CASSNRVKETQYF	TGCGCCAGCAGCAACAGGGTTAAAGAGACCCAGTACTTC